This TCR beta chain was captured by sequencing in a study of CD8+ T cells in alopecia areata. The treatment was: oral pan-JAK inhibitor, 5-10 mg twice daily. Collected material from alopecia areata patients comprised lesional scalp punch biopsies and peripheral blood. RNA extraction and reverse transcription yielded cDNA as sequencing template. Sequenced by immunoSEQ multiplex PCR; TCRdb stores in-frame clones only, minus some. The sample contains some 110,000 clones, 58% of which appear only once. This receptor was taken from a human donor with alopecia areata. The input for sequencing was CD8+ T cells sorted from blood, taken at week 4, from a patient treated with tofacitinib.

The CDR3 loop reads CASSTEMVLETQYF. The CDR3 DNA reads TGTGCCAGCAGCACAGAGATGGTACTGGAGACCCAGTACTTC. The chain couples TRBV5-6 to TRBJ2-5; D is unresolved. The CDR3 length is 14 residues. The germline V and J ends were trimmed by 4 bases and 5 bases, with 15 bases remaining between them. Germline CDR1 SGHDT, CDR2 YYEEEE. Variable domain in full (rest from reference TRBV5-6 and TRBJ2-5): DAGVTQSPTHLIKTRGQQVTLRCSPKSGHDTVSWYQQALGQGPQFIFQYYEEEERQRGNFPDRFSGHQFPNYSSELNVNALLLGDSALYLCASSTEMVLETQYFGPGTRLLVL.